A selection of T cell receptor beta chains follows, all from one sample in a study of cytomegalovirus exposure and HLA in healthy donors. Method: immunoSEQ multiplex PCR; TCRdb's copy keeps in-frame clones and lacks some. The sample lists approximately 190,000 clones; around 86% were seen once. The source material was PBMCs. These receptors all stem from a man in his forties in good health and CMV-seropositive. Each CDR3 is given without its conserved first and last residue. The order of the fields is D gene, J gene, V gene, CDR3 protein. The D gene is left open where the match is weak.

NA TRBJ2-2 TRBV6-5 ASSYLDIPGELF
NA TRBJ1-2 TRBV28 ASSPFRGEGYGYT
NA TRBJ2-7 TRBV2 ASSELGQTYEQY
TRBD1 NA TRBV15 ATSRGGTGGSYEQY
NA TRBJ1-3 TRBV5-1 ASSLEPNRAPGNTIY
NA TRBJ1-2 TRBV9 ASSVSDTSAGGYT
TRBD1 TRBJ2-2 TRBV9 ASSVASTGPGELF
NA TRBJ2-3 TRBV10-3 AISERGISDTQY
NA TRBJ2-2 TRBV10-3 AISGPGHGTSNTGELF
TRBD1 TRBJ2-7 TRBV7-9 ASRPRGTDEQY